A selection of T cell receptor beta chains follows, all from one sample in a study of T cell responses to AZD1222 COVID-19 vaccine. Assay: immunoSEQ multiplex PCR; the TCRdb copy retains only in-frame clones and omits some. The sample includes about 150,000 clones, around nine tenths of them seen just once. Here the sequenced sample was peripheral blood, taken 28 days after the second AZD1222 dose. The receptors come from an adult who received the AZD1222 COVID-19 vaccine. Each CDR3 is given with its conserved first and last residue. The order of the fields is J gene, D gene, clone size, V gene, CDR3 protein, CDR3 DNA. A D gene is named only where the DNA matches it firmly. Size tells how often a clone was seen (once, few, many) or the class of an expanded clone, and some rows leave it out.

TRBJ2-2 . . TRBV18 CASSPSLGQPTGELFF TGTGCCAGCTCACCGTCTCTAGGGCAGCCCACCGGGGAGCTGTTTTTT
TRBJ2-1 . . TRBV7-8 CASSLAGLNYNEQFF TGTGCCAGCAGCTTAGCGGGACTTAACTACAATGAGCAGTTCTTC
TRBJ1-4 . . TRBV7-2 CASSSEGATNEKLFF TGTGCCAGCAGCTCGGAGGGGGCAACTAATGAAAAACTGTTTTTT
TRBJ2-3 TRBD2 . TRBV9 CASSPGLVSTDTQYF TGTGCCAGCAGCCCGGGACTAGTAAGCACAGATACGCAGTATTTT
TRBJ1-2 . once TRBV6-5 CASSYSGGGYTF TGTGCCAGCAGTTACTCGGGCGGCGGCTACACCTTC
TRBJ2-2 . . TRBV5-1 CASSLDSSNTGELFF TGCGCCAGCAGCTTGGACAGCTCGAACACCGGGGAGCTGTTTTTT
TRBJ1-2 TRBD1 . TRBV30 CAWSGTGPNGGYTF TGTGCCTGGAGTGGGACAGGTCCAAATGGTGGCTACACCTTC
TRBJ2-4 TRBD1 . TRBV6-5 CASSPGTGVRIQYF TGTGCCAGCAGTCCCGGGACAGGGGTTCGGATTCAGTACTTC
TRBJ1-5 TRBD1 . TRBV7-9 CASSPTGAQPQHF TGTGCCAGCAGCCCTACAGGGGCTCAGCCCCAGCATTTT
TRBJ2-2 . once TRBV27 CASSLQGSISGELFF TGTGCCAGCAGTTTGCAGGGGAGTATCTCCGGGGAGCTGTTTTTT
TRBJ1-6 . . TRBV20-1 CSAIGEPLHF TGCAGTGCTATTGGAGAGCCCCTCCACTTT
TRBJ1-5 TRBD1 medium-sized TRBV19 CASRRTGGYQPQHF TGTGCCAGTAGGAGGACAGGGGGCTATCAGCCCCAGCATTTT
TRBJ2-2 . once TRBV5-4 CASSLGLGDTGELFF TGTGCCAGCAGCTTGGGACTAGGAGACACCGGGGAGCTGTTTTTT
TRBJ2-7 TRBD2 . TRBV7-9 CASTRAGGPYEQYF TGTGCCAGCACCCGAGCGGGAGGGCCTTACGAGCAGTACTTC
TRBJ2-7 . . TRBV7-8 CASSSRDNYEQYF TGTGCCAGCAGCTCCCGGGACAATTACGAGCAGTACTTC
TRBJ2-6 . . TRBV25-1 CASRFPGANVLTF TGTGCCAGCCGTTTTCCTGGGGCCAACGTCCTGACTTTC
TRBJ1-2 . . TRBV7-2 CASSFLPGEDYGYTF TGTGCCAGCAGCTTTTTACCGGGAGAGGACTATGGCTACACCTTC
TRBJ1-3 . . TRBV11-2 CASSLGTASSSSGNTIYF TGTGCCAGCAGCTTAGGGACAGCATCTTCGAGCTCTGGAAACACCATATATTTT
TRBJ1-3 . . TRBV19 CASSIFVGTSSGNTIYF TGTGCCAGTAGTATTTTTGTGGGGACGAGCTCTGGAAACACCATATATTTT
TRBJ2-7 . . TRBV13 CASSLGGYEQYF TGTGCCAGCAGCTTAGGGGGCTACGAGCAGTACTTC
TRBJ2-5 TRBD2 . TRBV5-5 CASSFGTSGLQETQYF TGTGCCAGCAGCTTCGGGACTAGCGGGCTCCAAGAGACCCAGTACTTC
TRBJ2-7 . . TRBV20-1 CSASSGTYEQYF TGCAGTGCTAGTTCGGGCACCTACGAGCAGTACTTC
TRBJ1-1 . . TRBV12-3/TRBV12-4 CASSFKRGTEAFF TGTGCCAGCAGTTTTAAGCGGGGCACTGAAGCTTTCTTT
TRBJ1-1 . . TRBV2 CASSGVRSDTEAFF TGTGCCAGCAGTGGGGTCAGGAGCGACACTGAAGCTTTCTTT
TRBJ1-5 TRBD1 . TRBV6-5 CASSQKQGINQPQHF TGTGCCAGCAGTCAGAAACAGGGGATCAATCAGCCCCAGCATTTT
TRBJ1-1 TRBD1 . TRBV4-1 CASSQPFSGQVAEAFF TGCGCCAGCAGCCAGCCTTTCTCGGGACAGGTAGCTGAAGCTTTCTTT
TRBJ1-2 . . TRBV4-1 CASSQVGGGGYGYTF TGCGCCAGCAGCCAAGTCGGGGGTGGCGGCTATGGCTACACCTTC
TRBJ2-3 . . TRBV6-1 CASSEGRGALNTQYF TGTGCCAGCAGTGAAGGTCGGGGGGCTCTGAATACGCAGTATTTT
TRBJ2-3 TRBD2 . TRBV9 CASSAPGLRKNADTQYF TGTGCCAGCAGCGCACCGGGACTAAGAAAAAATGCAGATACGCAGTATTTT
TRBJ2-2 . . TRBV7-6 CASSLRETNTGELFF TGTGCCAGCAGCCTTAGGGAGACAAACACCGGGGAGCTGTTTTTT
TRBJ2-3 TRBD2 . TRBV4-1 CASSPTLKRGDWDTQYF TGCGCCAGCAGCCCGACGCTGAAGCGGGGGGATTGGGATACGCAGTATTTT
TRBJ1-2 . . TRBV2 CASSDTGWSLGIPNYGYTF TGTGCCAGCAGTGATACAGGTTGGAGCTTAGGGATCCCTAACTATGGCTACACCTTC
TRBJ2-3 . . TRBV27 CASSFFQGRVASDTQYF TGTGCCAGCAGTTTCTTTCAGGGGAGGGTAGCTTCGGATACGCAGTATTTT
TRBJ2-7 . few TRBV11-2 CASSFMTHEQYF TGTGCCAGCAGCTTCATGACCCACGAGCAGTACTTC
TRBJ2-1 . . TRBV7-9 CASSLSSGQTDEQFF TGTGCCAGCAGCCTTTCCTCCGGGCAAACTGATGAGCAGTTCTTC
TRBJ2-5 TRBD2 . TRBV27 CASSPGVAGARETQYF TGTGCCAGCAGTCCTGGGGTAGCGGGGGCTCGGGAGACCCAGTACTTC
TRBJ1-4 TRBD1 . TRBV6-5 CASSYLAGGSEKLFF TGTGCCAGCAGTTACCTGGCAGGGGGCTCTGAAAAACTGTTTTTT
TRBJ2-7 . . TRBV11-1 CASSPDLWDFYEQYF TGTGCCAGCAGCCCCGATCTATGGGATTTCTACGAGCAGTACTTC
TRBJ2-7 . . TRBV2 CASREIEQYF TGTGCCAGCAGGGAGATCGAGCAGTACTTC
TRBJ1-1 . . TRBV2 CASSGAEAFF TGTGCCAGCAGTGGAGCTGAAGCTTTCTTT
TRBJ2-7 . . TRBV6-5 CASTSLHEQYF TGTGCCAGTACAAGTTTGCACGAGCAGTACTTC
TRBJ1-5 TRBD1 . TRBV5-1 CASSGGTGDQPQHF TGCGCCAGCAGCGGCGGGACAGGGGATCAGCCCCAGCATTTT
TRBJ2-7 . . TRBV28 CASSFAQAINSYEQYF TGTGCCAGCAGTTTCGCGCAGGCCATTAACTCCTACGAGCAGTACTTC
TRBJ1-4 . . TRBV6-5 CASAVVFATNEKLFF TGTGCCAGCGCCGTGGTTTTTGCAACTAATGAAAAACTGTTTTTT
TRBJ2-7 . few TRBV5-1 CASSEGGSRGPYEQYF TGCGCCAGCAGCGAGGGGGGGTCTCGGGGACCCTACGAGCAGTACTTC
TRBJ1-4 TRBD1 . TRBV28 CASSDRGKDEKLFF TGTGCCAGCAGTGACAGGGGTAAAGATGAAAAACTGTTTTTT
TRBJ2-2 . . TRBV13 CASSPRTGGGELFF TGTGCCAGCAGCCCCAGGACGGGCGGAGGGGAGCTGTTTTTT
TRBJ2-1 TRBD1 . TRBV5-1 CASRDSYNEQFF TGCGCCAGCCGGGACAGCTACAATGAGCAGTTCTTC
TRBJ2-5 TRBD2 . TRBV4-1 CASSQVGDRREKETQYF TGCGCCAGCAGTCAAGTGGGTGACCGGCGGGAGAAGGAGACCCAGTACTTC
TRBJ1-5 . . TRBV6-5 CASRDATFQPQHF TGTGCCAGCCGGGACGCGACATTTCAGCCCCAGCATTTT
TRBJ1-2 TRBD1 . TRBV27 CASRSARDRSDGYTF TGTGCCAGCAGGAGCGCCCGGGACAGATCCGATGGCTACACCTTC
TRBJ2-3 TRBD2 . TRBV6-4 CASSDGAGGTDTQYF TGTGCCAGCAGTGACGGAGCGGGGGGGACAGATACGCAGTATTTT
TRBJ1-4 . . TRBV18 CASSPTNEKLFF TGTGCCAGCTCACCAACTAATGAAAAACTGTTTTTT
TRBJ2-3 . . TRBV19 CASSTLDFKDTQYF TGTGCCAGTAGTACGCTAGATTTTAAGGATACGCAGTATTTT
TRBJ1-1 TRBD1 . TRBV28 CASRPGTVGIQNTEAFF TGTGCCAGCAGACCCGGGACAGTAGGGATCCAGAACACTGAAGCTTTCTTT
TRBJ1-1 . . TRBV6-6 CASSYGRGAEAFF TGTGCCAGCAGTTACGGCAGGGGTGCTGAAGCTTTCTTT
TRBJ1-4 TRBD1 . TRBV11-2 CASSLRRQGPSEKLFF TGTGCCAGCAGCTTGAGGCGACAGGGCCCAAGTGAAAAACTGTTTTTT
TRBJ2-3 TRBD2 . TRBV7-8 CASSRTSTGDTQYF TGTGCCAGCAGCCGGACTAGCACTGGAGATACGCAGTATTTT
TRBJ2-5 . . TRBV7-6 CASSASSAGQGTQYF TGTGCCAGCAGCGCTTCCTCAGCGGGCCAAGGGACCCAGTACTTC
TRBJ1-2 . . TRBV18 CASSPTRVYGYTF TGTGCCAGCTCCCCGACACGTGTCTATGGCTACACCTTC